These 18 T cell receptor beta chains were all obtained from the same sample, sequenced in a study of blood T cell repertoires in COVID-19 (TCRdb year 2020). To prepare the library, the immunoSEQ multiplex PCR assay was applied. Drawn from immuneACCESS, this table holds only the in-frame rearrangements with V and J called that TCRdb kept. Clones are partly lost; checked studies trace under half to an unresolved V gene and leave the rest unexplained. The sample has over 200,000 clones on record, 84% of them singletons. The ten top clones hold 7.5% to 8% of the sample. Material for sequencing was peripheral blood. The receptors derive from a woman between 50 and 59 years old with active or convalescent COVID-19.

The chain has TRBV2 and TRBJ2-2, with TRBD1 matching 7 bases. Trimming at V came to 8 bases and at J to 3 bases, leaving 3 bases not matched to a gene. Germline V gene lookup returns CDR1 SNHLY and CDR2 FYNNEI. The CDR3 contains 13 residues. DNA of the CDR3: TGTGCCAGCTCAGGGGGACACACCGGGGAGCTGTTTTTT. Encoded protein: CASSGGHTGELFF.

The V gene is TRBV7-9, the J gene TRBJ2-1; D unresolved. CDR1 and CDR2 from the germline V gene are SEHNR and FQNEAQ (reference sequence). V lost 2 bases, J lost 6 bases, and 14 bases lay in between. This CDR3 contains 15 residues. The CDR3 sequence: CASSLIPSSPNEQFF. CDR3 nucleotides: TGTGCCAGCAGCTTAATCCCTTCCTCCCCCAATGAGCAGTTCTTC.

Regarding this clone: Other DNA sequences in the same sample also yield this CDR3. The V call is TRBV2, the J call TRBJ2-1; maybe TRBD2 (5 bases). CDR1 is SNHLY, CDR2 FYNNEI, per germline. V lost 2 bases to trimming and J lost 1 base, with 9 bases between them. CDR3 length equals 15 residues. The CDR3 DNA is TGTGCCAGCAGTGAACGGTCGGGGTCCTACAATGAGCAGTTCTTC. Encoded protein: CASSERSGSYNEQFF.

This clone was counted a single time. The genes are TRBV6-6 and TRBJ1-3; D remains unclear. From germline, CDR1 is MNHNY and CDR2 SVGAGI (reference sequence). The CDR3 runs to 11 residues. The V end was cut by 6 bases, the J end by 9 bases, with 9 bases between. The CDR3 DNA follows: TGTGCCAGCAGACAGACGATCACCATATATTTT. Its translation: CASRQTITIYF.

V gene TRBV6-5 combines with J gene TRBJ2-2, with D possibly matching TRBD1 (6 bases). The V and J ends lost 8 bases and 4 bases respectively, with 11 bases between them. Per the germline V gene, CDR1 is MNHEY and CDR2 is SVGAGI. This CDR3 has 13 residues. This CDR3 is CASARQATGELFF. The CDR3 region has the DNA TGTGCCAGCGCCAGACAGGCCACCGGGGAGCTGTTTTTT.

This clone was picked up a small number of times. V is TRBV2 and J is TRBJ2-5, with 13 nucleotides matching TRBD2. The germline V gene encodes CDR1 SNHLY and CDR2 FYNNEI. V lost 7 bases, J lost 4 bases, and 6 bases stayed unmatched. The CDR3 extends over 15 amino acids. The CDR3 DNA is TGTGCCAGCATGGGACTAGCGGGGAGGGGAGAGACCCAGTACTTC. Translating gives CASMGLAGRGETQYF.

This clone was seen ten or more times. The rearrangement links TRBV6-4 to TRBJ2-1, with 15 bases matching TRBD2. Germline CDR1 and CDR2: MRHNA and SNTAGT. V dropped 6 bases and J dropped 6; count of bases not matched to a gene: 3. The CDR3 consists of 15 residues. CDR3 coding DNA: TGTGCCAGCAGCCAGGGACTAGCGGGAGGCAATGAGCAGTTCTTC. Translated: CASSQGLAGGNEQFF.

This clone was seen a handful of times. The chain has TRBV19 and TRBJ2-2; 11 nucleotides align to TRBD2. Germline trimming cut 2 bases from V and 8 bases from J; bases unmatched to any gene: 10. CDR3 length equals 17 residues. Germline V gene data show CDR1 as LNHDA and CDR2 as SQIVND (reference sequence). The CDR3 nucleotides are TGTGCCAGTAGTATACCCCCGCGACTAGCGGGGTCTGGGGAGCTGTTTTTT. Translation gives CASSIPPRLAGSGELFF.

This clone came up a few times. This sequence joins TRBV5-1 and TRBJ1-1, with 11 bases matching TRBD1. The CDR3 has 14 residues. J was trimmed by 4 bases and V by 5 bases; bases with no gene match: 4. Germline-derived CDR1 and CDR2 are SGHRS and YFSETQ. The CDR3 bases are TGCGCCAGCAGAACCGGGACAGGGGGCACTGAAGCTTTCTTT. Its translation: CASRTGTGGTEAFF. Full variable domain (missing parts from reference TRBV5-1 and TRBJ1-1): KAGVTQTPRYLIKTRGQQVTLSCSPISGHRSVSWYQQTPGQGLQFLFEYFSETQRNKGNFPGRFSGRQFSNSRSEMNVSTLELGDSALYLCASRTGTGGTEAFFGQGTRLTVV.

This chain links TRBV5-1 with TRBJ2-3; 9 nucleotides agree with TRBD2. CDR1 is SGHRS and CDR2 is YFSETQ in the germline V gene. The junction had 6 bases not matched to a gene; V was cut back by 4 bases and J by 0 bases. The CDR3 has 16 amino acids. The CDR3 sequence: CASSGQAGGSTDTQYF. In nucleotides, the CDR3 is TGCGCCAGCAGCGGCCAAGCGGGGGGCAGCACAGATACGCAGTATTTT.

V and J are TRBV12-3 or TRBV12-4 and TRBJ1-1; tentative D call: TRBD1 (6 bases). Trimming cost V 1 base and J 3 bases, with 6 bases left between them. CDR3 length: 13 amino acids. In DNA form, the CDR3 reads TGTGCCAGCAGTTTAGAGGGGGACACTGAAGCTTTCTTT. This codes for CASSLEGDTEAFF.

V and J are TRBV7-9 and TRBJ1-3; a possible D gene is TRBD1 (5 bases). The CDR3 has 13 residues. V shed 5 bases and J shed 8 bases, with 13 bases lying between them. In germline, CDR1 is SEHNR, CDR2 FQNEAQ (reference sequence). The CDR3 DNA reads TGTGCCAGCAGCAGCCAGGGTTTAGACACCATATATTTT. Protein product: CASSSQGLDTIYF.

The chain combines TRBV28 with TRBJ1-2; maybe TRBD1 (6 bases). The length of the CDR3 is 15 residues. CDR1 is MDHEN and CDR2 is SYDVKM in the germline V gene. V lost 6 bases to trimming and J lost 7 bases, with 21 bases between them. The CDR3 DNA reads as TGTGCCAGCAGCCCAAAGACACAGGGATCGACTGGCTACACCTTC. Encoded protein: CASSPKTQGSTGYTF.

The chain links TRBV6-5 to TRBJ2-1; perhaps TRBD2 as D (5 bases). Trimming stripped 8 bases from V and 8 bases from J, with 22 bases between. The CDR3 sequence is 15 residues long. The germline V gene has CDR1 MNHEY and CDR2 SVGAGI. CDR3 sequence (DNA): TGTGCCAGCTCTAAAAGGGCCGGGGAGTCGGATGAGCAGTTCTTC. Translation gives CASSKRAGESDEQFF.

V and J are TRBV29-1 and TRBJ1-2; D not certain. Germline V gene lookup returns CDR1 SQVTM and CDR2 ANQGSEA. Trimming shortened V by 7 bases and J by 4 bases, and 13 bases separated the two germline ends. This CDR3 comprises 12 residues. CDR3 region: CSADRQAYGYTF. The CDR3 DNA reads as TGCAGCGCCGATCGACAAGCCTATGGCTACACCTTC.

This chain connects TRBV12-3 or TRBV12-4 to TRBJ2-1; possible D gene TRBD2, 6 bases. The CDR3 totals 12 residues. V lost 4 bases to trimming and J lost 10 bases, with 11 bases between them. CDR3: CASSSTRKEQFF. In nucleotides, the CDR3 is TGTGCCAGCAGTTCGACTAGAAAGGAGCAGTTCTTC.

The chain carries TRBV7-9 and TRBJ1-4, with 8 bases aligning to TRBD1. This CDR3 is built from 15 residues. With 5 bases clipped from V and 5 bases from J, the junction kept 7 bases outside the gene matches. The germline V gene encodes CDR1 SEHNR and CDR2 FQNEAQ (reference sequence). Here the CDR3 DNA reads TGTGCCAGCAGCGACAGGGGACTGAGAAATGAAAAACTGTTTTTT. Translation gives CASSDRGLRNEKLFF.

The V gene is TRBV20-1, the J gene TRBJ2-3; D may be TRBD1 (5 bases). V was pared by 3 bases and J by 1 base, with 14 bases between. Germline V CDR1 and CDR2: DFQATT, SNEGSKA (reference sequence). The CDR3 extends over 15 amino acids. In DNA, the CDR3 is TGCAGTGCTAGTGGCAGGGCGGTGGGCACAGATACGCAGTATTTT. As protein: CSASGRAVGTDTQYF.